This T cell receptor (beta chain) is from a study of T cells after yellow fever vaccination (dated by TCRdb to between 2018 and 2021). Regarding the complete study: The SMART-Seq v4 Ultra Low Input RNA kit was used to prepare libraries from fractions with low cell numbers. To follow T-cell clones before and after both primary and booster YFV17D yellow fever vaccination, bulk TCR alpha and beta repertoires underwent longitudinal sequencing. Two healthy male donors made up the cohort, one aged 18 to 30 years and the other aged 30 to 39 years. Blood was collected at multiple timepoints before and after primary and secondary immunization, and bulk PBMC replicates and cell subsets were isolated.

Sample treatment or condition, as interpreted from the label and publication: live attenuated yellow fever vaccine strain. At each blood-draw timepoint, two biological replicates of bulk PBMCs were collected. PBMCs were isolated from peripheral blood using a standard Ficoll-Paque protocol. RNA was extracted with TriZol from bulk PBMCs, CD4 and CD8 fractions, and dextramer-positive and dextramer-negative fractions. CDR1 SGHNT and CDR2 YYREEE are derived from the germline V gene (reference sequence). The V end loses 4 bases and the J end loses 1 base, and a stretch of 11 bases separates them. Inclusive of the bounding cysteine and phenylalanine, the CDR3 is 15 residues long. Of the read, only the CDR3 DNA is kept; its 45 bases are in frame from base 1. This clonotype was counted between two and nine times. No antigen is known for it. Per-base qualities were not stored, and no clone one base away is much larger.

Points the paper makes about the study in general: Computational filtering was needed because FACS-sorted repertoires could contain abundant contaminating clonotypes from the bulk population. A small fraction of clonotypes showed up in both the CD4 and CD8 compartments, probably as a result of convergent recombination. Compared with the primary T-cell response, the secondary T-cell response was weaker but faster, peaking on day 5 rather than day 15. After the booster, most clones that had expanded after primary vaccination were detected again (nearly 98% of CD4 and around nine tenths of CD8), suggesting broad maintenance of memory. The study included only a couple of donors, which limits how far the findings can be generalized.

Instrument on record: Illumina NovaSeq 6000. TCR cDNA was synthesized by 5'RACE template switching, through which a universal primer site and unique molecular identifiers were introduced. cDNA synthesis was primed from both the TCR alpha and TCR beta constant segments. Two PCR steps were used to amplify libraries, with sample barcodes and sequencing adapters being added in the second step. Libraries were sequenced on Illumina HiSeq 2500 (2x100 bp) or NovaSeq (2x150 bp). Per the source publication's procedure: Demultiplexing of reads and collapsing into UMI consensus sequences were performed with MIGEC, and V(D)J alignment was carried out with MiXCR. Using edgeR on replicate PBMC samples, clonotypes were called vaccine-responding if FDR was below 0.01 and the log2 fold change was above 5 up to day 15. Bulk clonotypes were assigned CD4 or CD8 identity according to which sequenced CD4 or CD8 repertoire held them at higher abundance. TCRdb passed the public sequencing reads through fastp at Q25 and MiXCR, retaining productive beta sequences. Rows are unified per CDR3 protein, each entry keeping the most common DNA and genes. The authors' filters were not applied to this entry. Present in this sample are just over 300,000 distinct CDR3 sequences, approximately 3.8% of which were seen just once. The ten largest clones add up to around 20% of the sample.

The V and J genes are TRBV5-4 and TRBJ2-2; the D gene is perhaps TRBD2, from 5 matching bases. The TCR was taken from a man aged 18 to 29 who received the YFV17D yellow fever vaccine. The specimen was PBMCs, collected on the day of the yellow fever booster vaccination. CDR3 loop: CASSPEDWNTGELFF. The DNA sequence is TGTGCCAGCAGCCCCGAGGACTGGAACACCGGGGAGCTGTTTTTT. With the rest looked up from the reference TRBV5-4 and TRBJ2-2 genes rather than sequenced, the full variable domain is ETGVTQSPTHLIKTRGQQVTLRCSSQSGHNTVSWYQQALGQGPQFIFQYYREEENGRGNFPPRFSGLQFPNYSSELNVNALELDDSALYLCASSPEDWNTGELFFGEGSRLTVL.